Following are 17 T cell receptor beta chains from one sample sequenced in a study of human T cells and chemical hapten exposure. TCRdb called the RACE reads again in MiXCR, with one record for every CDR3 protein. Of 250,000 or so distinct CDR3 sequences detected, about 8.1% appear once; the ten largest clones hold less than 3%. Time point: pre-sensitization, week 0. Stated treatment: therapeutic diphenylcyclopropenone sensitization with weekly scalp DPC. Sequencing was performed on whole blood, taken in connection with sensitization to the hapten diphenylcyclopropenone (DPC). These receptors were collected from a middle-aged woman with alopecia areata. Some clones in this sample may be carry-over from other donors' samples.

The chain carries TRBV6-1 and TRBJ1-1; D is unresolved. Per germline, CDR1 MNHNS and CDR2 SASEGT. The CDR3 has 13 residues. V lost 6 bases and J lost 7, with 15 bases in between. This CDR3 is CASSPFKGSEAFF. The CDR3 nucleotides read TGTGCCAGCAGCCCCTTCAAAGGGAGTGAAGCTTTCTTT.

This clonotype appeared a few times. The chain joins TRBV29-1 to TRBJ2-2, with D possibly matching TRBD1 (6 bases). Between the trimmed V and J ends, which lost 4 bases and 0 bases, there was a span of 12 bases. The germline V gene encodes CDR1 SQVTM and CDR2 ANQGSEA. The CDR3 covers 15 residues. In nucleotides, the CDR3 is TGCAGCGTTGCCGGTGGGGGCGCGAACACCGGGGAGCTGTTTTTT. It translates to CSVAGGGANTGELFF.

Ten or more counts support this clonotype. For the CDR3, the DNA is TGTGCCAGCAATCTAGCGGGAGGGTACAATGAGCAGTTCTTC. Encoded protein: CASNLAGGYNEQFF. The chain uses TRBV6-2 or TRBV6-3 and TRBJ2-1, with 12 bases fitting TRBD2. The length of the CDR3 is 14 residues. CDR1 MNHEY and CDR2 SVGEGT come from the germline V gene. V trimming: 7 bases; J trimming: 4 bases; junction bases outside the gene matches: 2.

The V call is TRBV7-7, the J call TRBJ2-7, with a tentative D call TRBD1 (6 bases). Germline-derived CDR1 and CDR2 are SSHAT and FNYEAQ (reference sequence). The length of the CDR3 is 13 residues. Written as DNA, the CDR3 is TGTGCTCAGCTCAGGGGTCACTCCTACGAGCAGTACTTC. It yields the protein CAQLRGHSYEQYF.

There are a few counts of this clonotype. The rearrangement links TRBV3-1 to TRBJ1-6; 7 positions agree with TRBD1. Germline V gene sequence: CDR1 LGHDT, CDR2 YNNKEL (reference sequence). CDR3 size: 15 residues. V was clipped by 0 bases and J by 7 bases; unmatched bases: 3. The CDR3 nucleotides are TGTGCCAGCAGCCAAGAACGCAGGGGGAATTCACCCCTCCACTTT. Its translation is CASSQERRGNSPLHF.

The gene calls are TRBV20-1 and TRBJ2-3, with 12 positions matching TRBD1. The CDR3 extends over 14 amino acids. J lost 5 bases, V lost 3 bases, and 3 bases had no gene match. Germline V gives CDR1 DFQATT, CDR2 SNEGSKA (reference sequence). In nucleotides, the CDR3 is TGCAGTGCTAGGGGACAGGGGGCAATAGATACGCAGTATTTT. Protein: CSARGQGAIDTQYF.

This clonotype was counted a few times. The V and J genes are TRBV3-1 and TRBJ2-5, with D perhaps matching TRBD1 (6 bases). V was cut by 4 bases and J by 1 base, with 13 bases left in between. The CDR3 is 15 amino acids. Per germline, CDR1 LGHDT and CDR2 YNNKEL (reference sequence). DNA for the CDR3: TGTGCCAGCAGCCGCCCCGGACAGACCCAAGAGACCCAGTACTTC. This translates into CASSRPGQTQETQYF.

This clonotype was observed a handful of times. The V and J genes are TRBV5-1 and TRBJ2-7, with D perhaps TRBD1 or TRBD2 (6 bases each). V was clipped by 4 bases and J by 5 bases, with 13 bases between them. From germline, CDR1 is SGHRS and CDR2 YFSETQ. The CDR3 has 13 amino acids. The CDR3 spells CASSGTGTHEQYF. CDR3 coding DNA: TGCGCCAGCAGCGGAACAGGGACTCACGAGCAGTACTTC.

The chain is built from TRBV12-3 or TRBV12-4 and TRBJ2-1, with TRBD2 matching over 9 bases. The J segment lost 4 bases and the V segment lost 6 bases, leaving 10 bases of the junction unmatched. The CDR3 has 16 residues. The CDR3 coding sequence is TGTGCCAGCAGCCCCTCCTCTAGCGGGACTTACAATGAGCAGTTCTTC. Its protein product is CASSPSSSGTYNEQFF.

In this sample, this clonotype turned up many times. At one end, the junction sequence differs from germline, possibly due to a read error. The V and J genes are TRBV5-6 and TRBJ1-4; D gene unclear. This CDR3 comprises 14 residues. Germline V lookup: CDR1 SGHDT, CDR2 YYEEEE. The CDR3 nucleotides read TGTGCCAGCAGTCGAGAGGTGACTACTGAAAAACTGTTTTTT. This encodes CASSREVTTEKLFF.

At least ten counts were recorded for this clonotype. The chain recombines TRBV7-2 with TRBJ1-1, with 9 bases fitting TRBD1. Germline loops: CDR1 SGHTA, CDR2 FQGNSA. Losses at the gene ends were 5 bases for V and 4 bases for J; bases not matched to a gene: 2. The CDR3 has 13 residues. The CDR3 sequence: CASSRGQGTEAFF. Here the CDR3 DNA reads TGTGCCAGCAGCAGGGGACAGGGCACTGAAGCTTTCTTT.

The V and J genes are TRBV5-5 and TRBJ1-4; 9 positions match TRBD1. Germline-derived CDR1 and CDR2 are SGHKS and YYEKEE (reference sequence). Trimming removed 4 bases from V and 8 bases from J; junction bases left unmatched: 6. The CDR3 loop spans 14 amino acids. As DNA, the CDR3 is TGTGCCAGCAGCCTTCGGGACAGGGACGAAAAACTGTTTTTT. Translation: CASSLRDRDEKLFF.

The CDR3 DNA follows: TGTGCCAGCAGTTTAAGTCCCCCCGCCGGGACAGGGGGCGGTGGTTTCTTT. It specifies CASSLSPPAGTGGGGFF. The chain carries TRBV12-3 or TRBV12-4 and TRBJ1-1; 12 bases match TRBD1. The CDR3 loop spans 17 amino acids. V lost 2 bases and J lost 13; bases outside the gene matches: 17.

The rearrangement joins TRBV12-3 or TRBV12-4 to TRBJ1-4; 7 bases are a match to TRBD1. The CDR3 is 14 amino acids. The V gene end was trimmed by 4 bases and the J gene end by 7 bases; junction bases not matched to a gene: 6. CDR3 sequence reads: CASSSRQGLEKLFF. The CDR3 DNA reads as TGTGCCAGCAGTTCGAGACAGGGCCTTGAAAAACTGTTTTTT.

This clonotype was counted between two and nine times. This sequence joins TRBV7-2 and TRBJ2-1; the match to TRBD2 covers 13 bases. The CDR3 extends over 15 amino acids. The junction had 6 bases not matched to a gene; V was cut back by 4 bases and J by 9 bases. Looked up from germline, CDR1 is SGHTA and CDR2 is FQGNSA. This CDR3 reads CASSSTSGRAAEQFF. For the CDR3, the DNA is TGTGCCAGCAGCTCTACTAGCGGGAGGGCCGCTGAGCAGTTCTTC.

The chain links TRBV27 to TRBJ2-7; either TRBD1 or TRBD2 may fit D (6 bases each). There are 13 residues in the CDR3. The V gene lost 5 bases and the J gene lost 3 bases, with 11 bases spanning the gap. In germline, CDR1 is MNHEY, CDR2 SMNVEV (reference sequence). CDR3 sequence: CASSRRGYYEQYF. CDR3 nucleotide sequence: TGTGCCAGCAGTAGGAGGGGGTACTACGAGCAGTACTTC.

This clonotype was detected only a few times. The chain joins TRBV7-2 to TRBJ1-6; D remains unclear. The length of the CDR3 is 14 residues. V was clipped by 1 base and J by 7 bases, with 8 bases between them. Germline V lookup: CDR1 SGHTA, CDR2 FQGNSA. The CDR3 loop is CASSLGLENSPLHF. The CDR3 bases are TGTGCCAGCAGCTTAGGTCTCGAGAATTCACCCCTCCACTTT.